One and the same sample provided the 29 T cell receptor beta chains below, sequenced in a study of OX40 agonist ivuxolimab in advanced cancers. Produced via immunoSEQ multiplex PCR; TCRdb's table is partial and in-frame only. The sample holds 40,000 to 45,000 clones; 75% to 90% are singletons and the top ten take 4.5% to 6%. Sequenced material: CD4+ or CD8+ T cells sorted from blood, taken in a trial of the OX40 agonist ivuxolimab. These receptors all come from an adult with an advanced solid tumor such as melanoma, head and neck, liver or kidney cancer.

The chain combines TRBV28 with TRBJ2-5; tentatively, D is TRBD2 (6 bases). The CDR3 runs 13 residues. In germline, CDR1 is MDHEN, CDR2 SYDVKM. Trimming left V 11 bases short and J 0 bases short, with 13 bases between. CDR3 nucleotides: TGTGCCGCCGCCCGGGACTACCAAGAGACCCAGTACTTC. Encoded protein: CAAARDYQETQYF.

The chain joins TRBV9 to TRBJ2-1, with no clear D. V lost 4 bases and J lost 2, with 13 bases in between. Germline CDR1 and CDR2: SGDLS and YYNGEE. This CDR3 is 15 amino acids long. CDR3 protein: CASSPSTRTYNEQFF. CDR3 DNA: TGTGCCAGCAGCCCGTCAACACGGACCTACAATGAGCAGTTCTTC. The entire variable domain, with the rest obtained from reference TRBV9 and TRBJ2-1, is as follows: DSGVTQTPKHLITATGQRVTLRCSPRSGDLSVYWYQQSLDQGLQFLIQYYNGEERAKGNILERFSAQQFPDLHSELNLSSLELGDSALYFCASSPSTRTYNEQFFGPGTRLTVL.

The chain recombines TRBV4-2 with TRBJ1-4; D perhaps matches TRBD1 (5 bases). Germline CDR1 reads LGHNA; CDR2 reads YNFKEQ. V lost 1 base and J 6 bases, leaving 9 bases between the germline ends. The CDR3 consists of 14 residues. DNA of the CDR3: TGTGCCAGCAGCCAAGCAGGGAAGGATGAAAAACTGTTTTTT. As protein: CASSQAGKDEKLFF.

The chain combines TRBV7-8 with TRBJ1-4, with a tentative D call TRBD1 (5 bases). This CDR3 is built from 14 residues. Germline V gene sequence: CDR1 SGHVS, CDR2 FQNEAQ. Trimming left V 3 bases short and J 8 bases short, with 13 bases between. CDR3 nucleotide sequence: TGTGCCAGCAGCTTCGACCAGGGTGGAGAAAAACTGTTTTTT. The encoded protein is CASSFDQGGEKLFF.

The CDR3: CASSFSDGGNYGYTF. CDR3 DNA: TGTGCCAGCAGCTTTTCTGACGGGGGTAACTATGGCTACACCTTC. The V and J genes are TRBV11-2 and TRBJ1-2, with TRBD1 as a possible D gene (5 bases). The germline CDR1 and CDR2 sequences are SGHAT and FQNNGV. The length of the CDR3 is 15 residues. The V end was cut by 3 bases, the J end by 1 base, with 12 bases between. Supplemented by reference TRBV11-2 and TRBJ1-2, the full variable domain reads EAGVAQSPRYKIIEKRQSVAFWCNPISGHATLYWYQQILGQGPKLLIQFQNNGVVDDSQLPKDRFSAERLKGVDSTLKIQPAKLEDSAVYLCASSFSDGGNYGYTFGSGTRLTVV.

V gene TRBV7-2 combines with J gene TRBJ2-4; 10 nucleotides line up with TRBD2. The J segment lost 0 bases and the V segment lost 0 bases, leaving 8 bases of the junction unmatched. Germline V CDR1 and CDR2: SGHTA, FQGNSA. CDR3 size: 19 residues. For the CDR3, the DNA is TGTGCCAGCAGCTTAGCGGCTAGCGGGAGTATGCTAGCCAAAAACATTCAGTACTTC. This codes for CASSLAASGSMLAKNIQYF. Looking up the rest from reference TRBV7-2 and TRBJ2-4 gives the full variable domain: GAGVSQSPSNKVTEKGKDVELRCDPISGHTALYWYRQSLGQGLEFLIYFQGNSAPDKSGLPSDRFSAERTGGSVSTLTIQRTQQEDSAVYLCASSLAASGSMLAKNIQYFGAGTRLSVL.

The genes are TRBV7-2 and TRBJ1-2; D possibly corresponds to TRBD1 (5 bases). The V gene lost 1 base and the J gene lost 7 bases, with 13 bases spanning the gap. There are 14 residues in the CDR3. The germline V gene encodes CDR1 SGHTA and CDR2 FQGNSA. CDR3 DNA: TGTGCCAGCAGCTTAGGGGTGGACACTGCTGGCTACACCTTC. Translating it yields CASSLGVDTAGYTF.

The V call is TRBV6-5, the J call TRBJ1-5, with TRBD1 as a possible D gene (5 bases). There are 13 residues in the CDR3. CDR1 is MNHEY and CDR2 is SVGAGI in the germline V gene. The V end was cut by 2 bases, the J end by 9 bases, with 11 bases between. CDR3 coding DNA: TGTGCCAGCAGTTACGGGCAGGGACGGCCCCAGCATTTT. Encoded protein: CASSYGQGRPQHF.

This chain uses TRBV13 with TRBJ2-2; 12 nucleotides line up with TRBD2. V gave up 4 bases and J gave up 4 bases; unmatched junction bases: 4. Germline CDR1 and CDR2: PRHDT and FYEKMQ (reference sequence). The CDR3 has 16 residues. CDR3 protein: CASSSGLAGFTGELFF. The CDR3 DNA reads as TGTGCCAGCAGCTCGGGACTAGCGGGTTTCACCGGGGAGCTGTTTTTT.

This chain connects TRBV25-1 to TRBJ2-7, with TRBD2 matching 12 bases. The CDR3 is 14 residues long. In germline, CDR1 is MGHDK, CDR2 SYGVNS. V trimming: 4 bases; J trimming: 6 bases; junction bases outside the gene matches: 4. The CDR3 DNA reads TGTGCCAGCAGTGGTCCTAGCGGGAGGGCCGAGCAGTACTTC. Translating it yields CASSGPSGRAEQYF.

The V gene is TRBV28, the J gene TRBJ2-1, with D possibly being TRBD2 (6 bases). The germline V gene encodes CDR1 MDHEN and CDR2 SYDVKM. Deletions cut 3 bases from V and 2 bases from J, with 11 bases between. This CDR3 comprises 15 residues. In DNA, the CDR3 is TGTGCCAGCAGTTTCCTTAGCGGAACCTACAATGAGCAGTTCTTC. It yields the protein CASSFLSGTYNEQFF.

The chain links TRBV10-3 to TRBJ1-5; 7 bases match TRBD1. V trimming: 0 bases; J trimming: 5 bases; junction bases outside the gene matches: 7. The CDR3 has 16 amino acids. The germline V gene encodes CDR1 ENHRY and CDR2 SYGVKD. The CDR3 reads CAISESNRGGDQPQHF. The DNA of the CDR3 is TGTGCCATCAGTGAGTCTAACAGGGGTGGGGATCAGCCCCAGCATTTT.

The chain is built from TRBV23-1 and TRBJ2-7, with D perhaps given as TRBD1 or TRBD2 (6 bases each). TRBV23-1 is recorded as an ORF, its role being uncertain. The ends were cut back, 0 bases at V and 1 base at J, with 16 bases in the middle. The CDR3 covers 17 residues. The CDR3 bases are TGCGCCAGCAGTCAATCGCCGGGGGCCTACCTTTCCTACGAGCAGTACTTC. It yields the protein CASSQSPGAYLSYEQYF.

As for this clone: A read error may account for a junction end that differs from germline. The gene calls are TRBV7-7 and TRBJ2-5, with a tentative D call TRBD1 (6 bases). The CDR3 spans 13 residues. Looked up from germline, CDR1 is SSHAT and CDR2 is FNYEAQ (reference sequence). As DNA, the CDR3 is TGTGCTAGCAGCTTAGGGGGTGGAGAGACCCAGTACTTC. It yields the protein CASSLGGGETQYF.

The genes are TRBV6-1 and TRBJ2-2; 10 bases are shared with TRBD2. Germline values: CDR1 MNHNS, CDR2 SASEGT. This CDR3 comprises 18 residues. The J segment lost 0 bases and the V segment lost 1 base, leaving 5 bases of the junction unmatched. The CDR3 is CASSEVVAGGANTGELFF. The CDR3, as DNA: TGTGCCAGCAGTGAAGTAGTAGCGGGAGGCGCGAACACCGGGGAGCTGTTTTTT.

The gene calls are TRBV5-1 and TRBJ2-5; TRBD2 is a possible D gene (6 bases). CDR1 SGHRS and CDR2 YFSETQ come from the germline V gene. V was cut by 1 base and J by 3 bases, with 10 bases left in between. This CDR3 region has 14 residues. The CDR3 region is CASSLLGGKETQYF. CDR3 in DNA: TGCGCCAGCAGCTTGCTCGGCGGGAAAGAGACCCAGTACTTC. Full variable domain (remainder filled in from reference TRBV5-1 and TRBJ2-5): KAGVTQTPRYLIKTRGQQVTLSCSPISGHRSVSWYQQTPGQGLQFLFEYFSETQRNKGNFPGRFSGRQFSNSRSEMNVSTLELGDSALYLCASSLLGGKETQYFGPGTRLLVL.

The sample holds a few counts of this clone. The chain employs TRBV28 and TRBJ2-7, with D perhaps being TRBD1 or TRBD2 (6 bases each). The germline gives CDR1 MDHEN, CDR2 SYDVKM. This CDR3 spans 14 amino acids. Trimming left V 4 bases short and J 2 bases short, with 12 bases between. CDR3 amino acids: CASSSHGGPYEQYF. In nucleotides, the CDR3 is TGTGCCAGCAGTTCCCATGGGGGGCCCTACGAGCAGTACTTC.

The genes are TRBV6-1 and TRBJ1-3, with 8 bases lining up with TRBD1. V lost 4 bases, J lost 0 bases, and 2 bases stayed unmatched. Germline V gene data show CDR1 as MNHNS and CDR2 as SASEGT. The CDR3 contains 15 residues. The CDR3 region is CASSATGGSGNTIYF. The CDR3 nucleotides are TGTGCCAGCAGTGCCACAGGGGGCTCTGGAAACACCATATATTTT.

V and J are TRBV10-3 and TRBJ2-5; 9 bases match TRBD2. Germline loops: CDR1 ENHRY, CDR2 SYGVKD. The CDR3 sequence is 16 residues long. With V trimmed by 4 bases and J by 3 bases, 9 bases remained unmatched. The CDR3 sequence is CAISAKSGRREETQYF. The CDR3 bases are TGTGCCATCAGTGCCAAAAGCGGGAGGAGGGAAGAGACCCAGTACTTC.

CDR3 sequence reads: CASSLLQGLPSQPQHF. The CDR3 DNA follows: TGTGCCAGCAGTCTTCTTCAGGGCCTCCCTAGTCAGCCCCAGCATTTT. The chain uses TRBV28 and TRBJ1-5, with D perhaps matching TRBD1 (5 bases). The CDR3 is 16 residues long. Trimming cost V 5 bases and J 6 bases, with 20 bases left between them. In germline, CDR1 is MDHEN, CDR2 SYDVKM. Based on the CDR3 plus reference TRBV28 and TRBJ1-5, the full variable domain is DVKVTQSSRYLVKRTGEKVFLECVQDMDHENMFWYRQDPGLGLRLIYFSYDVKMKEKGDIPEGYSVSREKKERFSLILESASTNQTSMYLCASSLLQGLPSQPQHFGDGTRLSIL.

The chain joins TRBV5-4 to TRBJ2-1; D unresolved. V lost 5 bases, J lost 10 bases, and 16 bases lay in between. The CDR3 has 13 amino acids. The germline gives CDR1 SGHNT, CDR2 YYREEE (reference sequence). The CDR3 nucleotides are TGTGCCAGCAGTCTTCCCCCCTGGCGGGAGCAGTTCTTC. Translating it yields CASSLPPWREQFF.

The chain combines TRBV19 with TRBJ2-2; 10 nucleotides line up with TRBD1. V trimming: 5 bases; J trimming: 4 bases; junction bases outside the gene matches: 4. The germline gives CDR1 LNHDA, CDR2 SQIVND (reference sequence). The CDR3 consists of 15 residues. The CDR3 region has the DNA TGTGCCAGTAGTTGGGACAGGGGTCCCACCGGGGAGCTGTTTTTT. It specifies CASSWDRGPTGELFF.

V usage is TRBV19 and J usage is TRBJ1-6, with D unresolved. This CDR3 is 12 amino acids long. V was cut by 3 bases and J by 13 bases, with 10 bases left in between. CDR1 and CDR2 from the germline V gene are LNHDA and SQIVND (reference sequence). CDR3 in amino acids: CASSIGDRPLHF. DNA for the CDR3: TGTGCCAGTAGTATCGGAGATCGGCCCCTCCACTTT.

The V call is TRBV30, the J call TRBJ1-2, with a weak D call TRBD1 (6 bases). Germline values: CDR1 GTSNPN, CDR2 SVGIG (reference sequence). V was clipped by 3 bases and J by 2 bases, with 16 bases between them. This CDR3 has 15 amino acids. This chain's CDR3 is CAWRLVGGQNYGYTF. CDR3 sequence (DNA): TGTGCCTGGAGGTTGGTTGGGGGGCAAAACTATGGCTACACCTTC.

The CDR3 sequence: CASSLASGFTGRYTF. The CDR3 nucleotides are TGTGCCAGCAGCTTAGCCAGTGGATTTACAGGGCGCTACACCTTC. The V and J genes are TRBV7-2 and TRBJ1-2, with D possibly matching TRBD1 (6 bases). Germline assignment: CDR1 SGHTA and CDR2 FQGNSA. The germline V and J ends were trimmed by 0 bases and 9 bases, with 17 bases remaining between them. The CDR3 is 15 residues long.

V and J are TRBV19 and TRBJ2-4; D possibly uses TRBD1 or TRBD2 (5 bases each). Trimming removed 6 bases at V and 5 bases at J, with 14 bases between. The CDR3 has 14 residues. The germline gives CDR1 LNHDA, CDR2 SQIVND (reference sequence). DNA of the CDR3: TGTGCCAGTAGCACAAAACCGGGGCAAAACATTCAGTACTTC. It encodes CASSTKPGQNIQYF. Full variable domain (rest looked up from reference TRBV19 and TRBJ2-4): DGGITQSPKYLFRKEGQNVTLSCEQNLNHDAMYWYRQDPGQGLRLIYYSQIVNDFQKGDIAEGYSVSREKKESFPLTVTSAQKNPTAFYLCASSTKPGQNIQYFGAGTRLSVL.

The chain couples TRBV14 to TRBJ2-3, with D perhaps matching TRBD2 (5 bases). Germline values: CDR1 SGHDN, CDR2 FVKESK. The CDR3 contains 17 residues. Trimming took 0 bases from V and 0 from J, leaving 13 bases between them. CDR3 sequence (DNA): TGTGCCAGCAGCCAAGATCTTTTAGGCGGGAGCACAGATACGCAGTATTTT. Translating gives CASSQDLLGGSTDTQYF.

This clone has only one observation. The chain employs TRBV27 and TRBJ2-5; TRBD2 might be the D (6 bases). CDR1 and CDR2 (germline): MNHEY, SMNVEV (reference sequence). Trimming shortened V by 5 bases and J by 3 bases, and 22 bases separated the two germline ends. The CDR3 is 17 amino acids. CDR3 nucleotides: TGTGCCAGCAGTCCGAGTATATCAAGCGGGTTAAAAGAGACCCAGTACTTC. Encoded protein: CASSPSISSGLKETQYF.

J is TRBJ2-7 and V is TRBV7-9; D might be TRBD1 or TRBD2, each matching 6 bases. Trimming cost V 5 bases and J 1 base, with 15 bases left between them. The CDR3 is 15 residues long. Germline-derived CDR1 and CDR2 are SEHNR and FQNEAQ (reference sequence). Written as DNA, the CDR3 is TGTGCCAGCAGCCTCGGGGGCGCACGATCCTACGAGCAGTACTTC. Translation gives CASSLGGARSYEQYF.